This TCR beta chain was identified during a study of long-term antiretroviral therapy in people with HIV. Study conclusions and caveats: ART adherence, viral resistance and therapy changes went unrecorded. Whichever time point was examined, clones expanded before ART dominated the repertoire. Spans of CDR3 length were tighter for HIV repertoires than for controls.

At survey level, the immunoSEQ assay was run in its v3.0 version. The sequencing target was 40,000-50,000 T-cell genomes per sample. The method was immunoSEQ multiplex PCR; TCRdb's version includes in-frame clones alone and lacks a portion of them. The table has tens of thousands of clones, around 83% seen once. V gave up 7 bases and J gave up 1 base, with 25 bases separating them. From germline, CDR1 is MNHEY and CDR2 SMNVEV (reference sequence). The CDR3 consists of 18 residues. As concerns this clone: What it binds is unknown.

Sequences were derived from unsorted PBMCs, sampled 0.2 years after starting antiretroviral therapy. This TCR derives from a woman under 40 with HIV. The chain has TRBV27 and TRBJ1-1, with D maybe TRBD1 (6 bases). The CDR3 protein is CASIFQMTPGQKNTEAFF. The CDR3 DNA reads TGTGCCAGCATCTTTCAAATGACCCCGGGACAAAAGAACACTGAAGCTTTCTTT.